This entry is about one TCR beta chain. Its antigen is undetermined. The data are from a study of T cells after yellow fever vaccination. Whole-study findings and limits: Post-booster repertoires contained most primary-vaccination clones again (almost 97% CD4, roughly 91% CD8).

A single record per CDR3 protein comes from TCRdb applying MiXCR to the 5' RACE reads. The sample has approximately 580,000 distinct CDR3 sequences, about a sixth seen once. Germline V lookup: CDR1 DFQATT, CDR2 SNEGSKA (reference sequence). Trimming stripped 5 bases from V and 5 bases from J, with 21 bases between. This CDR3 comprises 15 residues. V is TRBV20-1 and J is TRBJ1-1, with TRBD1 as a possible D gene (6 bases). Sequenced here: PBMCs, sampled 5 days after the first yellow fever vaccination. This TCR was sampled from a young man who received the YFV17D yellow fever vaccine. CDR3 coding DNA: TGCAGTGCTCCTCTCGGGAGACAGGCCGGGACTGAAGCTTTCTTT. Protein product: CSAPLGRQAGTEAFF.